This passage covers 6 T cell receptor beta chains from one sample sequenced in a study of early T cells in non-severe SARS-CoV-2 infection. TCRdb passed the 5' RACE reads through MiXCR, listing each CDR3 protein once. The data contain roughly 86,000 distinct CDR3 sequences, approximately 15% of them seen just once; the ten biggest clones take up about 0.58%. The specimen was whole blood. All receptors derive from an adult who was a healthcare worker with PCR-confirmed SARS-CoV-2 infection or an uninfected control (not recorded which).

The genes are TRBV7-3 and TRBJ2-5; D remains ambiguous. Trimming took off 3 bases at V and 2 bases at J, with 7 bases between the two ends. Germline-derived CDR1 and CDR2 are SGHTA and FQGTGA. This CDR3 comprises 13 residues. The CDR3 DNA follows: TGTGCCAGCAGCTTGTGGAGACAAGAGACCCAGTACTTC. Encoded protein: CASSLWRQETQYF.

This clonotype came up many times. The V and J genes are TRBV12-3 or TRBV12-4 and TRBJ2-4; D remains unclear. V dropped 4 bases and J dropped 5 bases, with 6 bases sitting between them. This CDR3 has 12 amino acids. As DNA, the CDR3 is TGTGCCAGCAGTTCTACAGAAAACATTCAGTACTTC. It is translated as CASSSTENIQYF.

This clonotype was counted many times. The chain uses TRBV21-1 and TRBJ2-3; TRBD2 reflects the table's D call only, with no check against the DNA. TRBV21-1 is tagged as a pseudogene. The CDR3 consists of 19 residues. The CDR3 bases are TGTGCCAGCAGCAAAGGCTCGGCTAGCGGGGGGGCGAGCACAGATACGCAGTATTTT. Its protein is CASSKGSASGGASTDTQYF.

This chain connects TRBV3-1 to TRBJ1-2, with 12 nucleotides matching TRBD1. CDR1 is LGHDT and CDR2 is YNNKEL in the germline V gene (reference sequence). The V segment lost 4 bases and the J segment 6 bases; nucleotides outside the gene matches: 6. The CDR3 totals 15 residues. The CDR3 protein is CASSRGTGGENGYTF. Written as DNA, the CDR3 is TGTGCCAGCAGCCGGGGGACAGGGGGCGAGAATGGCTACACCTTC.

This clonotype occurred once. V is TRBV5-6 and J is TRBJ1-1, with D unclear. Germline CDR1 reads SGHDT; CDR2 reads YYEEEE. The CDR3 consists of 12 residues. V lost 1 base and J 8 bases, leaving 9 bases between the germline ends. The chain's CDR3 is CASSLFAQEAFF. The CDR3 region has the DNA TGTGCCAGCAGCTTGTTCGCCCAGGAAGCTTTCTTT.

This clonotype was observed a handful of times. The CDR3 spells CASNPGTATHNEQFF. CDR3 DNA: TGTGCCAGCAACCCCGGGACAGCCACGCACAATGAGCAGTTCTTC. The chain is built from TRBV6-5 and TRBJ2-1; 7 positions match TRBD1. The CDR3 loop spans 15 amino acids. The germline V gene encodes CDR1 MNHEY and CDR2 SVGAGI. The J segment lost 5 bases and the V segment lost 7 bases, leaving 11 bases of the junction unmatched.